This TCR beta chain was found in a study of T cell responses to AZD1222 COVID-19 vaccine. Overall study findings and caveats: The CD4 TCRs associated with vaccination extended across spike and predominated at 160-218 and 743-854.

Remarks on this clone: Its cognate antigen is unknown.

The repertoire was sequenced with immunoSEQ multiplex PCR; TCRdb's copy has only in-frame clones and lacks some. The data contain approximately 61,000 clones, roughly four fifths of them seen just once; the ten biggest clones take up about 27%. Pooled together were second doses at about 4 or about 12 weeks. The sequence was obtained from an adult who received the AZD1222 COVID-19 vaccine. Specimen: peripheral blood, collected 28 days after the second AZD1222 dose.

CDR3 DNA: TGTGCCAGTAGTATTTACAGGAAAGAGACCCAGTACTTC. Protein sequence: CASSIYRKETQYF. The chain combines TRBV19 with TRBJ2-5, with a weak D call TRBD1 (5 bases). CDR1 is LNHDA, CDR2 SQIVND, per germline (reference sequence). The CDR3 contains 13 residues. Trimming cost V 3 bases and J 3 bases, with 8 bases left between them.